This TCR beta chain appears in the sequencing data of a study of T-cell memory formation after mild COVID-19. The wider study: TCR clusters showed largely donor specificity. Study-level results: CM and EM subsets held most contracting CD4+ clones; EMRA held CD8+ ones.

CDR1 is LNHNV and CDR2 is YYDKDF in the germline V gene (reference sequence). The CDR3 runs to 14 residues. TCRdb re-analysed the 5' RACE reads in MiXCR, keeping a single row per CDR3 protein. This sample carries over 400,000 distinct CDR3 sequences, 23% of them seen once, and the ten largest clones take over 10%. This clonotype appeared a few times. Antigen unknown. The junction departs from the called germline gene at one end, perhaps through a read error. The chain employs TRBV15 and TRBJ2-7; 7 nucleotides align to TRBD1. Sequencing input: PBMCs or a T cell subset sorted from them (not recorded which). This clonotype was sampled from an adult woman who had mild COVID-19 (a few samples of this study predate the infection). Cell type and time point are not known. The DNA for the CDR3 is TGTGCCACCAGTAGAGGGACAGCCTCCTACGAGCAGTACTTC. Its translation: CATSRGTASYEQYF.